The clone carrying this T cell receptor beta chain was seen more than once but under ten times. The CDR3 totals 13 residues. V shed 8 bases, J shed 8 bases, and the junction held 12 bases outside the gene matches. Germline V gene lookup returns CDR1 DFQATT and CDR2 SNEGSKA (reference sequence). TCRdb fed the RT-PCR reads into MiXCR, producing one record per CDR3 protein. This repertoire shows hundreds of thousands of distinct CDR3 sequences, approximately 7.7% found once; its top ten account for about an eighth. This sample was included in a study of response to subunit inactivated influenza vaccine.

This sequence joins TRBV20-1 and TRBJ1-2; TRBD1 matches at 9 bases. The sequences come from PBMCs from blood, collected about 23 months after vaccination. The TCR originated in a man between 50 and 69 years old who received an inactivated influenza vaccine. CDR3: CSRLRGQGYGYTF. CDR3 in DNA: TGCAGTCGCCTACGGGGACAGGGTTACGGCTACACCTTC.